The 13 T cell receptor beta chains below were found in one sample sequenced in a study of T cell responses to AZD1222 COVID-19 vaccine. Generated by immunoSEQ multiplex PCR, the TCRdb table keeps only in-frame clones and is missing some. Of some 97,000 clones listed, roughly 86% were seen once; the top ten hold just over 4%. This specimen consisted of peripheral blood, obtained on day 0 of MenACWY control vaccination. These receptors were obtained from an adult in good health.

The chain combines TRBV5-4 with TRBJ2-5, with D hard to call. The CDR3 contains 14 residues. Per the germline V gene, CDR1 is SGHNT and CDR2 is YYREEE (reference sequence). The V gene lost 0 bases and the J gene lost 1 base, with 7 bases spanning the gap. The CDR3 protein is CASSLELFQETQYF. The CDR3 DNA follows: TGTGCCAGCAGCTTGGAGCTCTTCCAAGAGACCCAGTACTTC. The complete variable domain, with remaining parts taken from reference TRBV5-4 and TRBJ2-5, reads ETGVTQSPTHLIKTRGQQVTLRCSSQSGHNTVSWYQQALGQGPQFIFQYYREEENGRGNFPPRFSGLQFPNYSSELNVNALELDDSALYLCASSLELFQETQYFGPGTRLLVL.

The rearrangement links TRBV2 to TRBJ2-5, with TRBD1 matching 7 bases. Germline values: CDR1 SNHLY, CDR2 FYNNEI. The ends lost 6 bases at V and 3 bases at J; junction bases unmatched: 10. The CDR3 loop spans 15 amino acids. CDR3: CASSNQGQVEETQYF. The CDR3 nucleotides are TGTGCCAGCAGCAACCAAGGACAGGTAGAAGAGACCCAGTACTTC.

The V and J genes are TRBV5-1 and TRBJ1-1; D remains ambiguous. Germline CDR1 and CDR2: SGHRS and YFSETQ. Trimming took 1 base from V and 1 from J, leaving 8 bases between them. The CDR3 consists of 14 residues. This CDR3 is CASSLIGRNTEAFF. The CDR3 DNA is TGCGCCAGCAGCTTGATTGGCAGGAACACTGAAGCTTTCTTT.

This chain joins TRBV27 and TRBJ1-1; 7 bases are a match to TRBD1. Trimming at V came to 5 bases and at J to 7 bases, leaving 7 bases not matched to a gene. The CDR3 covers 13 residues. The V gene's germline CDR1 is MNHEY and CDR2 SMNVEV (reference sequence). The CDR3 region has the DNA TGTGCCAGCAGTCATAGGGGGCTAGTTGAAGCTTTCTTT. Encoded protein: CASSHRGLVEAFF.

This chain connects TRBV28 to TRBJ1-5; TRBD1 is a possible D gene (5 bases). The germline V and J ends were trimmed by 2 bases and 3 bases, with 11 bases remaining between them. CDR1 is MDHEN and CDR2 is SYDVKM in the germline V gene. The CDR3 consists of 15 residues. The CDR3 protein is CASSLGRGFNQPQHF. The CDR3 DNA reads as TGTGCCAGCAGTTTAGGGCGGGGGTTCAATCAGCCCCAGCATTTT.

The chain joins TRBV7-9 to TRBJ2-7, with 9 bases that match TRBD1. This CDR3 is built from 16 residues. The germline V gene has CDR1 SEHNR and CDR2 FQNEAQ (reference sequence). Unmatched junction bases numbered 8, after V lost 3 bases and J lost 2 bases. CDR3 nucleotides: TGTGCCAGCAGCTTTGGGGGACAGGGAATACCCTACGAGCAGTACTTC. Translated, it gives CASSFGGQGIPYEQYF. The full variable domain, rest sourced from reference TRBV7-9 and TRBJ2-7, is DTGVSQNPRHKITKRGQNVTFRCDPISEHNRLYWYRQTLGQGPEFLTYFQNEAQLEKSRLLSDRFSAERPKGSFSTLEIQRTEQGDSAMYLCASSFGGQGIPYEQYFGPGTRLTVT.

This chain joins TRBV30 and TRBJ1-3, with TRBD1 identical over 10 bases. Germline loops: CDR1 GTSNPN, CDR2 SVGIG (reference sequence). V shed 3 bases, J shed 2 bases, and the junction held 7 bases outside the gene matches. This CDR3 contains 16 residues. CDR3 region: CAWSGPGTGAGNTIYF. The CDR3 region has the DNA TGTGCCTGGAGCGGTCCCGGGACAGGGGCTGGAAACACCATATATTTT. Variable domain in full (rest from reference TRBV30 and TRBJ1-3): SQTIHQWPATLVQPVGSPLSLECTVEGTSNPNLYWYRQAAGRGLQLLFYSVGIGQISSEVPQNLSASRPQDRQFILSSKKLLLSDSGFYLCAWSGPGTGAGNTIYFGEGSWLTVV.

V and J are TRBV3-1 (or the pseudogene TRBV3-2) and TRBJ1-2; D gene uncertain. The CDR3 contains 16 residues. V was trimmed by 1 base and J by 6 bases, leaving 18 bases between them. The germline V gene has CDR1 LGHDT and CDR2 YNNKEL (reference sequence). CDR3 bases: TGTGCCAGCAGCCAAGGTGCAGAGTCCGGCCGTGATGGCTACACCTTC. This translates into CASSQGAESGRDGYTF.

The V gene is TRBV6-5, the J gene TRBJ2-7; tentatively, D is TRBD1 or TRBD2 (5 bases each). V lost 0 bases and J lost 2, with 14 bases in between. CDR3 length: 16 amino acids. The germline V gene encodes CDR1 MNHEY and CDR2 SVGAGI. CDR3 residues: CASSYSFVGVAYEQYF. CDR3 in DNA: TGTGCCAGCAGTTACTCGTTTGTGGGGGTGGCCTACGAGCAGTACTTC.

This sequence joins TRBV28 and TRBJ1-5; the D is unclear. Trimming took off 3 bases at V and 6 bases at J, with 3 bases between the two ends. The germline CDR1 and CDR2 sequences are MDHEN and SYDVKM. The length of the CDR3 is 11 residues. CDR3 amino acids: CASSLAQPQHF. CDR3 bases: TGTGCCAGCAGTTTGGCTCAGCCCCAGCATTTT.

V is TRBV28 and J is TRBJ1-2; 10 bases are shared with TRBD1. J gave up 7 bases and V 6 bases, and 5 bases lay outside the gene matches. The CDR3 length is 13 residues. In germline, CDR1 is MDHEN, CDR2 SYDVKM. CDR3 sequence: CASSLGQGGGYTF. The DNA of the CDR3 is TGTGCCAGCAGCCTCGGACAGGGGGGTGGCTACACCTTC.

The chain employs TRBV24-1 and TRBJ1-2; 7 bases fit TRBD1. V lost 3 bases, J lost 8 bases, and 11 bases stayed unmatched. The germline V gene encodes CDR1 KGHDR and CDR2 SFDVKD. The CDR3 contains 15 residues. Here the CDR3 reads CATSDPSGTEFGYTF. The CDR3 DNA sequence: TGTGCCACCAGTGATCCCTCCGGGACAGAGTTCGGCTACACCTTC.

V usage is TRBV28 and J usage is TRBJ2-1, with TRBD1 matching 8 bases. The J segment lost 5 bases and the V segment lost 6 bases, leaving 9 bases of the junction unmatched. The CDR3 loop spans 15 amino acids. CDR1 is MDHEN, CDR2 SYDVKM, per germline. The CDR3 loop is CASSLGPGQDNEQFF. CDR3 in DNA: TGTGCCAGCAGCCTTGGACCGGGACAGGACAATGAGCAGTTCTTC.